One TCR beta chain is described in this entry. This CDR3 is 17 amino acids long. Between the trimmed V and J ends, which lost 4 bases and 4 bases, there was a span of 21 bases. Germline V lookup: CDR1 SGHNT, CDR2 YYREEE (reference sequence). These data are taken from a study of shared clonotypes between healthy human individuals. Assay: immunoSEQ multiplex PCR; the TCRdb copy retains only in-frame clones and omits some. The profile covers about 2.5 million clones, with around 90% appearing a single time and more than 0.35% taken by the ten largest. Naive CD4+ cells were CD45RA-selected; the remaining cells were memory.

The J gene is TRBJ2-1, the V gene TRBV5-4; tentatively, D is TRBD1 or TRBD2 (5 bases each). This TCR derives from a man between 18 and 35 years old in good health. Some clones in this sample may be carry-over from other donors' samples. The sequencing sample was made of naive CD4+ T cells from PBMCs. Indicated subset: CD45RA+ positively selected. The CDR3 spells CASSADYIGTVYNEQFF. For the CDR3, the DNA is TGTGCCAGCAGCGCCGATTACATCGGGACCGTATACAATGAGCAGTTCTTC. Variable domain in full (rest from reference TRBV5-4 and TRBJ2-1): ETGVTQSPTHLIKTRGQQVTLRCSSQSGHNTVSWYQQALGQGPQFIFQYYREEENGRGNFPPRFSGLQFPNYSSELNVNALELDDSALYLCASSADYIGTVYNEQFFGPGTRLTVL.